This T cell receptor beta chain stems from a study of blood T cell repertoires in COVID-19. Measured with immunoSEQ multiplex PCR; TCRdb has only the in-frame clones, and not every one. The sample has a few hundred thousand clones, 70% to 90% seen once. Germline values: CDR1 LNHDA, CDR2 SQIVND (reference sequence). The CDR3 contains 14 residues. V lost 5 bases and J 2 bases, leaving 11 bases between the germline ends. The receptor's source is a human donor in a cohort sampled during active COVID-19. The sample comprised peripheral blood. V usage is TRBV19 and J usage is TRBJ2-3, with D uncertain. CDR3 sequence: CASSQKRSTDTQYF. The CDR3 region has the DNA TGTGCCAGTAGTCAAAAGCGATCCACAGATACGCAGTATTTT.